This TCR beta chain was sequenced in a study of blood T cell repertoires in COVID-19. Using immunoSEQ multiplex PCR, the repertoire was profiled, and TCRdb retains in-frame clones only, with some absent. The sample consists of approximately 250,000 clones, about 82% of them appearing once. V lost 1 base and J lost 8; bases outside the gene matches: 4. CDR3 size: 13 residues. Germline loops: CDR1 SGHAT, CDR2 FQNNGV. Those who participated ranged in age from roughly 18 to 90 years and resided in about two dozen US areas. The chain links TRBV11-2 to TRBJ1-2, with 7 bases that match TRBD1. The sample taken for sequencing was PBMCs or T cells enriched from blood (not recorded which). The clonotype was recovered from a woman between 45 and 60 years old with acute COVID-19. The CDR3 loop reads CASSLAGTVGYTF. The CDR3 bases are TGTGCCAGCAGCTTAGCTGGGACAGTCGGCTACACCTTC.